This is a list of T cell receptor beta chains from one sample in a study of T-cell reconstitution after alpha-beta-depleted transplantation in children. TCRdb re-called the PCR reads through MiXCR, storing one row per CDR3 protein. The sample has 350,000 to 400,000 distinct CDR3 sequences, approximately 20% seen once; the top ten hold 3% to 4.5%. Sequencing was performed on PBMCs from the stem cell graft donor, taken from the stem cell graft. These receptors were collected from a human donor who donated a stem cell graft to a child with acute myeloid leukemia. CDR3s include the opening cysteine and the closing phenylalanine or tryptophan. D genes are given only for firm matches. The listing skips clone size in some rows; elsewhere it reads once, few, many or a size class.

TGCAGTGCTATTCCGACCACGGAGCAGTTCTTC,CSAIPTTEQFF,TRBJ2-1,.,few,11,TRBV20-1
TGCGCCAGCACTCTCCAGGGGGCTTGGGAGACCCAGTACTTC,CASTLQGAWETQYF,TRBJ2-5,TRBD1,.,14,TRBV10-2
TGCTGTGCTAGCGCCGCTAGCGGGTATTACAAGAGTGAGCAGTTCTTC,CCASAASGYYKSEQFF,TRBJ2-1,TRBD2,.,16,TRBV20-1
TGCAGTGCTAGAGATATCCGGGAGGGCCCCTACGAGCAGTACTTC,CSARDIREGPYEQYF,TRBJ2-7,TRBD2,.,15,TRBV20-1
TGTGCCAGCAGCCATCGGGACAGGGATAATGAGCAGTTCTTC,CASSHRDRDNEQFF,TRBJ2-1,TRBD1,.,14,TRBV7-9
TGTGCCAGCAGGGACAGGGGGAGGACCGGGGAGCTGTTTTTT,CASRDRGRTGELFF,TRBJ2-2,TRBD1,.,14,TRBV28
TGTGCCAGCAGCCAGTCGGGCCGAGAGACCCAGTACTTC,CASSQSGRETQYF,TRBJ2-5,.,.,13,TRBV7-3
TGTGCCAGCAGCGTAGCCGGGACAGGGAACACCGGGGAGCTGTTTTTT,CASSVAGTGNTGELFF,TRBJ2-2,TRBD1,.,16,TRBV9
TGTGCCATCAGTGACCGGCAGGCAGGTGAGCAGTTCTTC,CAISDRQAGEQFF,TRBJ2-1,.,.,13,TRBV10-3
TGTGCCATCAGTGAGGAAGACGGATCAAGCTCCTACGAGCAGTACTTC,CAISEEDGSSSYEQYF,TRBJ2-7,.,.,16,TRBV10-3
TGCAGTGCTACCCCGCACAATGAGCAGTTCTTC,CSATPHNEQFF,TRBJ2-1,.,many,11,TRBV20-1
TGCAGCGTTCGTTGGGGGCGGGAGTCCTACGAGCAGTACTTC,CSVRWGRESYEQYF,TRBJ2-7,.,few,14,TRBV29-1
TGCGCCAGCAGCGTAGGGGACGGCACAGATACGCAGTATTTT,CASSVGDGTDTQYF,TRBJ2-3,.,.,14,TRBV5-1
TGTGCCAGCAGCCAAGGCCCAGAAAAGCCTTATTCACCCCTCCACTTT,CASSQGPEKPYSPLHF,TRBJ1-6,.,.,16,TRBV14
TGCGCCAGCAGCACAGGGCGGGAGATCATGAATGAGCAGTTCTTC,CASSTGREIMNEQFF,TRBJ2-1,.,.,15,TRBV5-1
TGCAGTGCTAGAGTGTGGGACAGGGAGGGATCACCCCTCCACTTT,CSARVWDREGSPLHF,TRBJ1-6,TRBD1,many,15,TRBV20-1
TGTGCCAGCAGCCCAGGGGGTGGGGGGTCCCTCCACTTT,CASSPGGGGSLHF,TRBJ1-6,TRBD1,.,13,TRBV12-3/TRBV12-4
TGCGCCAGCAGCCAAGATGGGGTTGGATTGGCCACTGAAGCTTTCTTT,CASSQDGVGLATEAFF,TRBJ1-1,.,few,16,TRBV4-3
TGTGCCAGCAGCCAAGTAAAAGCAGGTCCGAACACTGAAGCTTTCTTT,CASSQVKAGPNTEAFF,TRBJ1-1,.,.,16,TRBV14
TGCAGCGTTGAAGCTAGCGGGGCGTATACAGATACGCAGTATTTT,CSVEASGAYTDTQYF,TRBJ2-3,TRBD2,many,15,TRBV29-1
TGTGCCAGCAGCACCATGACTAGTAGAAACCCGAACTTC,CASSTMTSRNPNF,TRBJ2-1,.,few,13,TRBV5-6
TGTGCCAGCAGTTTAGGGACAGGACGACAGGAATACTCTGGAAACACCATATATTTT,CASSLGTGRQEYSGNTIYF,TRBJ1-3,TRBD1,once,19,TRBV3-1
TGTGCCAGCGACGGCTCTGCCAATGAGCAGTTCTTC,CASDGSANEQFF,TRBJ2-1,.,many,12,TRBV12-3/TRBV12-4
TGCGCCAGCAGCTTGGAGGTTCAGGGCCCCTACGAGCAGTACTTC,CASSLEVQGPYEQYF,TRBJ2-7,.,few,15,TRBV5-1
TGTGCCACCAGTAAGACTACTCCGCCGGAGACCCAGTACTTC,CATSKTTPPETQYF,TRBJ2-5,.,many,14,TRBV24-1
TGTGCCAGCAGCGTAGGAGGAGGACCAGTGAACACTGAAGCTTTCTTT,CASSVGGGPVNTEAFF,TRBJ1-1,.,few,16,TRBV9
TGTGCCACCAGCAGAGATGGACGGGAGTGGGACATTCAGTACTTC,CATSRDGREWDIQYF,TRBJ2-4,.,few,15,TRBV15
TGTGCCAGCAGTTTTACACCCAAGGCAGATACGCAGTATTTT,CASSFTPKADTQYF,TRBJ2-3,.,.,14,TRBV12-3/TRBV12-4
TGTGCCAGCAGCCAAGGCGGGAGATTCTACAATGAGCAGTTCTTC,CASSQGGRFYNEQFF,TRBJ2-1,TRBD2,few,15,TRBV3-1
TGTGCCGGTACTAACAGGGTTTCTTCGGATACGCAGTATTTT,CAGTNRVSSDTQYF,TRBJ2-3,.,many,14,TRBV30
TGTGCCAGCAGCTTGGTAGGCAGCCAAGAGACCCAGTACTTC,CASSLVGSQETQYF,TRBJ2-5,.,.,14,TRBV5-6
TGTGCCAGCAGCTTGTATCGGAGCAAATCCACCGGGGAGCTGTTTTTT,CASSLYRSKSTGELFF,TRBJ2-2,.,few,16,TRBV5-5
TGTGCCAGCAGTTCCTCAGGAAGGGAGCAGCCCCAGCATTTT,CASSSSGREQPQHF,TRBJ1-5,.,.,14,TRBV12-3/TRBV12-4
TGTGCCAGCAGCTTGGTCCTGGGAGGGGCGGAGACCCAGTACTTC,CASSLVLGGAETQYF,TRBJ2-5,TRBD2,few,15,TRBV5-8
TGTGCCAGCAGTTACCACAGGGGAGCGTTCACCGGGGAGCTGTTTTTT,CASSYHRGAFTGELFF,TRBJ2-2,TRBD1,.,16,TRBV12-3/TRBV12-4
TGTGCCAGCAGTCGTACAGGGACCGGGGCCAACGTCCTGACTTTC,CASSRTGTGANVLTF,TRBJ2-6,.,few,15,TRBV6-1
TGCAGTGCTAGGGTCCACGGGACCCAAGAGACCCAGTACTTC,CSARVHGTQETQYF,TRBJ2-5,.,few,14,TRBV20-1
TGTGCCAGCAGCTTATTATGGTCTACGAACACCGGGGAGCTGTTTTTT,CASSLLWSTNTGELFF,TRBJ2-2,.,.,16,TRBV7-9
TGTGCCAGCAGTCTAGGACAGATGGAGACCCAGTACTTC,CASSLGQMETQYF,TRBJ2-5,.,few,13,TRBV28
TGTGCCATCAGTGACCCCAACGACAGACACTCTGGAAACACCATATATTTT,CAISDPNDRHSGNTIYF,TRBJ1-3,.,many,17,TRBV10-3
TGTGCCAGCAGTTTACGACAGGCGGTCTCCGCAAAAAAGTACTTC,CASSLRQAVSAKKYF,TRBJ2-7,.,.,15,TRBV28